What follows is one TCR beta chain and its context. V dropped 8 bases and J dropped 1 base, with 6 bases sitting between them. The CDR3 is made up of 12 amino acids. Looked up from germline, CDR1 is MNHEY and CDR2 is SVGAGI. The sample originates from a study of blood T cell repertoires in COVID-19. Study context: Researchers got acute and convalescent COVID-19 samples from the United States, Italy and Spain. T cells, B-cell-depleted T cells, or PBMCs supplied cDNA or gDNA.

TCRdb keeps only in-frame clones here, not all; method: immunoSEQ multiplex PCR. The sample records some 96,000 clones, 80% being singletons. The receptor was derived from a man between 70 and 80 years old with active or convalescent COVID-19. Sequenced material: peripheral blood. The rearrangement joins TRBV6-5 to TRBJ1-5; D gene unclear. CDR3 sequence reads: CASRASNQPQHF. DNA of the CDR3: TGTGCCAGCCGCGCCAGCAATCAGCCCCAGCATTTT.